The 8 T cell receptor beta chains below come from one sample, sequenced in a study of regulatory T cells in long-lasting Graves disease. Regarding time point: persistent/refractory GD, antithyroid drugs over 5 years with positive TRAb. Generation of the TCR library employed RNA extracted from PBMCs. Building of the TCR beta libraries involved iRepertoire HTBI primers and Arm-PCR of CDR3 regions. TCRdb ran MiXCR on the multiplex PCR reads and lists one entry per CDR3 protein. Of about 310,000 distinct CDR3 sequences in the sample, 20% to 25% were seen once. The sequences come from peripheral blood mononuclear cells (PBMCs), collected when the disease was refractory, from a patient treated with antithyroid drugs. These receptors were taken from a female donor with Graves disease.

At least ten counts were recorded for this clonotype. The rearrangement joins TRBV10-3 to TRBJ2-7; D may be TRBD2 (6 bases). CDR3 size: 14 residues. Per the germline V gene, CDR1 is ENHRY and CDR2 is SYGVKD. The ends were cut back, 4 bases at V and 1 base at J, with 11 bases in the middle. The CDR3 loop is CAISVGGESYEQYF. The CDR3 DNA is TGTGCCATCAGTGTGGGGGGAGAATCCTACGAGCAGTACTTC.

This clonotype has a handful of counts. The CDR3 DNA reads as TGCAGTGTAAGGACAGGGCTCCAGCCCCAGCATTTT. Its protein is CSVRTGLQPQHF. The V gene is TRBV20-1, the J gene TRBJ1-5; TRBD1 aligns across 8 bases. The CDR3 has 12 amino acids. Germline V gives CDR1 DFQATT, CDR2 SNEGSKA (reference sequence). The junction had 6 bases not matched to a gene; V was cut back by 7 bases and J by 7 bases.

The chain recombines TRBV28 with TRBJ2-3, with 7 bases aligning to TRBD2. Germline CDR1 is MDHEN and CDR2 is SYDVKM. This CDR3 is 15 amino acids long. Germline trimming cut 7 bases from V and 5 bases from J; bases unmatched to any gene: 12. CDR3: CASTPHGREGDTQYF. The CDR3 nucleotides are TGTGCCAGCACCCCTCATGGGAGGGAGGGAGATACGCAGTATTTT. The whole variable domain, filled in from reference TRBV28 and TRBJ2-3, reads DVKVTQSSRYLVKRTGEKVFLECVQDMDHENMFWYRQDPGLGLRLIYFSYDVKMKEKGDIPEGYSVSREKKERFSLILESASTNQTSMYLCASTPHGREGDTQYFGPGTRLTVL.

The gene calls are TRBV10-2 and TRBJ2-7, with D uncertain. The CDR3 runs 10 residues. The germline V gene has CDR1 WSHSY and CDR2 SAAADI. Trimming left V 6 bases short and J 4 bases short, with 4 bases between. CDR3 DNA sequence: TGCGCCAGCAGAGAATACGAGCAGTACTTC. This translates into CASREYEQYF.

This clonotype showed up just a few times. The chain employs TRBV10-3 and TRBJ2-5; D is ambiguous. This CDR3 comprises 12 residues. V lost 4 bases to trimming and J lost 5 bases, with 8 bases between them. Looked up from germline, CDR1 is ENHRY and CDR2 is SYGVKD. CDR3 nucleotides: TGTGCCATCAGTGTCCGTGGGGAGACCCAGTACTTC. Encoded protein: CAISVRGETQYF.

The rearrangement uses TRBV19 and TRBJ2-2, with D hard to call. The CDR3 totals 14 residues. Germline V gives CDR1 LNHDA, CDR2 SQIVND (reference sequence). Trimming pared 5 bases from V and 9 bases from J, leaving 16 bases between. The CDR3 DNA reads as TGTGCCAGTAGTTCCCGGTCCCTAGGCTGGGAGCTGTTTTTT. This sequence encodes CASSSRSLGWELFF.

CDR3 in DNA: TGTGCCACCTCAGCGGGAGGAGCAGATACGCAGTATTTT. Residues: CATSAGGADTQYF. The rearrangement links TRBV6-1 to TRBJ2-3; 9 bases fit TRBD2. This CDR3 is 13 amino acids long. Germline CDR1 reads MNHNS; CDR2 reads SASEGT. Trimming removed 10 bases from V and 4 bases from J; junction bases left unmatched: 6.

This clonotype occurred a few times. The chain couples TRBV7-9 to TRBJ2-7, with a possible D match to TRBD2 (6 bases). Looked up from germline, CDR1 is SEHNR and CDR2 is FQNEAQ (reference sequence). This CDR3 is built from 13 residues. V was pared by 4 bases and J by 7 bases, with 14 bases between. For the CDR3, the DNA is TGTGCCAGCAGCTACCCTGGGGGGAGTGAGCAGTACTTC. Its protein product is CASSYPGGSEQYF. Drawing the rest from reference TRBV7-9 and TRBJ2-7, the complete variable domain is DTGVSQNPRHKITKRGQNVTFRCDPISEHNRLYWYRQTLGQGPEFLTYFQNEAQLEKSRLLSDRFSAERPKGSFSTLEIQRTEQGDSAMYLCASSYPGGSEQYFGPGTRLTVT.